The 27 T cell receptor beta chains in this list originate from one sample, sequenced in a study of human T cells and chemical hapten exposure. TCRdb fed the RACE reads into MiXCR, producing one record per CDR3 protein. This sample yields around 330,000 distinct CDR3 sequences, of which about 5% are seen a single time; about 8.2% belongs to the top ten. Time point indicated: pre-sensitization, week 0. Treatment noted: therapeutic diphenylcyclopropenone sensitization with weekly scalp DPC. This specimen consisted of whole blood, obtained in connection with sensitization to the hapten diphenylcyclopropenone (DPC). The receptor set was obtained from a woman aged 18-29 years with alopecia areata. Some clones in this sample may be carry-over from other donors' samples.

This clonotype was found many times. V is TRBV5-1 and J is TRBJ2-3, with 12 bases identical to TRBD2. This CDR3 region has 16 residues. Germline V gives CDR1 SGHRS, CDR2 YFSETQ. With V trimmed by 4 bases and J by 2 bases, 5 bases remained unmatched. The CDR3 bases are TGCGCCAGCAGCCCAGGACTAGCGGGGCCCACAGATACGCAGTATTTT. As protein: CASSPGLAGPTDTQYF.

This clonotype was detected ten times or more. The gene calls are TRBV29-1 and TRBJ2-7, with D uncertain. The CDR3 totals 13 residues. Germline CDR1 reads SQVTM; CDR2 reads ANQGSEA. V was cut by 2 bases and J by 1 base, with 9 bases left in between. CDR3 loop: CSVEKDGSYEQYF. The CDR3 region has the DNA TGCAGCGTTGAAAAAGACGGTTCCTACGAGCAGTACTTC.

This clonotype was counted only a few times. In DNA form, the CDR3 reads TGTGCCAGCAGCCACCCCGGAACGCCCGGGCAGTTCTTC. Translating it yields CASSHPGTPGQFF. This chain uses TRBV7-2 with TRBJ2-1, with D unclear. Germline CDR1 SGHTA, CDR2 FQGNSA. The germline V and J ends were trimmed by 5 bases and 12 bases, with 17 bases remaining between them. The CDR3 length is 13 residues.

In this sample, this clonotype turned up many times. The J gene is TRBJ1-1, the V gene TRBV7-9; 7 bases fit TRBD1. The germline gives CDR1 SEHNR, CDR2 FQNEAQ (reference sequence). The V gene end was trimmed by 6 bases and the J gene end by 11 bases; junction bases not matched to a gene: 6. The CDR3 consists of 11 residues. CDR3 amino acids: CASSQQGSAFF. CDR3 nucleotide sequence: TGTGCCAGCAGTCAACAGGGGTCGGCTTTCTTT. The complete variable domain, with remaining parts taken from reference TRBV7-9 and TRBJ1-1, reads DTGVSQNPRHKITKRGQNVTFRCDPISEHNRLYWYRQTLGQGPEFLTYFQNEAQLEKSRLLSDRFSAERPKGSFSTLEIQRTEQGDSAMYLCASSQQGSAFFGQGTRLTVV.

In its sample, this clonotype was seen a few times. This chain joins TRBV18 and TRBJ1-2; a weak D match, TRBD1 (6 bases). CDR1 and CDR2 (germline): KGHSH, LQKENI. With 6 bases removed from V and 10 bases from J, the gap between germline ends came to 24 bases. This CDR3 is built from 15 residues. CDR3 in amino acids: CASSPGQVDSEDYTF. The CDR3 nucleotides are TGTGCCAGCTCCCCGGGCCAGGTGGACAGTGAGGACTACACCTTC.

The sample holds a few counts of this clonotype. J is TRBJ1-1 and V is TRBV6-2 or TRBV6-3, with a tentative D call TRBD1 (5 bases). This CDR3 has 14 residues. Trimming removed 5 bases at V and 3 bases at J, with 13 bases between. CDR1 MNHEY and CDR2 SVGEGT come from the germline V gene. CDR3 sequence (DNA): TGTGCCAGCAGTAGTCGATCAGGGCACACTGAAGCTTTCTTT. Its protein is CASSSRSGHTEAFF.

The V and J genes are TRBV4-3 and TRBJ1-3; D uncertain. CDR1 is LGHNA and CDR2 is YSLEER in the germline V gene. CDR3 size: 13 residues. V shed 0 bases and J shed 4 bases, with 4 bases lying between them. In DNA form, the CDR3 reads TGCGCCAGCAGCCAAGATCCCGGAAACACCATATATTTT. This translates into CASSQDPGNTIYF.

The sample holds many counts of this clonotype. The chain uses TRBV4-3 and TRBJ2-3, with 9 bases fitting TRBD2. The CDR3 has 18 amino acids. The V gene end was trimmed by 1 base and the J gene end by 3 bases; junction bases not matched to a gene: 11. Germline CDR1 LGHNA, CDR2 YSLEER. The CDR3 spells CASSQVWGLRGGTDTQYF. CDR3 coding DNA: TGCGCCAGCAGCCAAGTATGGGGTCTGCGGGGGGGTACAGATACGCAGTATTTT.

This clonotype appeared many times. The chain recombines TRBV6-5 with TRBJ2-2; possible D gene TRBD2, 6 bases. V dropped 3 bases and J dropped 5 bases, with 13 bases sitting between them. Germline loops: CDR1 MNHEY, CDR2 SVGAGI. The CDR3 has 15 amino acids. CDR3 sequence: CASSYWASETGELFF. CDR3 bases: TGTGCCAGCAGTTATTGGGCTAGCGAGACCGGGGAGCTGTTTTTT.

This chain connects TRBV5-6 to TRBJ1-6; perhaps TRBD1 as D (5 bases). Trimming removed 1 base at V and 0 bases at J, with 17 bases between. CDR3 length: 19 amino acids. Germline loops: CDR1 SGHDT, CDR2 YYEEEE. CDR3 coding DNA: TGTGCCAGCAGCTTGTCCACCTTTCCAGGGAGCTCCTATAATTCACCCCTCCACTTT. It encodes CASSLSTFPGSSYNSPLHF. The entire variable domain, with the rest obtained from reference TRBV5-6 and TRBJ1-6, is as follows: DAGVTQSPTHLIKTRGQQVTLRCSPKSGHDTVSWYQQALGQGPQFIFQYYEEEERQRGNFPDRFSGHQFPNYSSELNVNALLLGDSALYLCASSLSTFPGSSYNSPLHFGNGTRLTVT.

The chain carries TRBV12-5 and TRBJ1-6; tentatively, D is TRBD1 (6 bases). V lost 5 bases and J lost 3, with 11 bases in between. Germline CDR1 LGHNT, CDR2 FRNRAP. CDR3 length: 15 amino acids. The CDR3 DNA sequence: TGTGCTAGTGGTCCGGGACAAGTCTATAATTCACCCCTCCACTTT. It translates to CASGPGQVYNSPLHF. Full variable domain (remainder filled in from reference TRBV12-5 and TRBJ1-6): DARVTQTPRHKVTEMGQEVTMRCQPILGHNTVFWYRQTMMQGLELLAYFRNRAPLDDSGMPKDRFSAEMPDATLATLKIQPSEPRDSAVYFCASGPGQVYNSPLHFGNGTRLTVT.

This clonotype was counted ten times or more. The V and J genes are TRBV20-1 and TRBJ1-5; D is possibly TRBD1 (5 bases). This CDR3 spans 14 amino acids. The V end was cut by 0 bases, the J end by 5 bases, with 11 bases between. Germline assignment: CDR1 DFQATT and CDR2 SNEGSKA (reference sequence). The CDR3 reads CSARDGGDHQPQHF. In DNA form, the CDR3 reads TGCAGTGCTAGAGATGGGGGGGATCATCAGCCCCAGCATTTT.

This clonotype was counted many times. The chain links TRBV6-2 or TRBV6-3 to TRBJ1-5; D is unclear. This CDR3 has 12 residues. V was trimmed by 2 bases and J by 4 bases, leaving 3 bases between them. CDR1 and CDR2 (germline): MNHEY, SVGEGT. The CDR3 bases are TGTGCCAGCAGTTACGGTAATCAGCCCCAGCATTTT. This translates into CASSYGNQPQHF.

There are a few counts of this clonotype. J is TRBJ2-5 and V is TRBV19; 9 bases match TRBD2. Looked up from germline, CDR1 is LNHDA and CDR2 is SQIVND (reference sequence). CDR3 length: 13 amino acids. CDR3 sequence (DNA): TGTGGTAGTAGCGGGGGTCGAGAAGAGACCCAGTACTTC. Translation gives CGSSGGREETQYF. The variable domain in full, completed from reference TRBV19 and TRBJ2-5, reads DGGITQSPKYLFRKEGQNVTLSCEQNLNHDAMYWYRQDPGQGLRLIYYSQIVNDFQKGDIAEGYSVSREKKESFPLTVTSAQKNPTAFYLCGSSGGREETQYFGPGTRLLVL.

This clonotype was recorded at least ten times. The rearrangement joins TRBV10-3 to TRBJ1-2, with D tentatively TRBD1 (5 bases). In germline, CDR1 is ENHRY, CDR2 SYGVKD. The CDR3 contains 15 residues. Trimming pared 6 bases from V and 2 bases from J, leaving 16 bases between. CDR3 DNA: TGTGCCATCAGATCGCAGGACAAGGAAAACTATGGCTACACCTTC. It yields the protein CAIRSQDKENYGYTF.

This clonotype was counted at least ten times. The V call is TRBV5-6, the J call TRBJ2-7; possibly TRBD2 for D (6 bases). V shed 2 bases and J shed 3 bases, with 9 bases lying between them. Germline CDR1 reads SGHDT; CDR2 reads YYEEEE. The CDR3 is 13 residues long. CDR3 sequence: CASSFQGLYEQYF. CDR3 sequence (DNA): TGTGCCAGCAGCTTTCAGGGACTCTACGAGCAGTACTTC.

The table lists this clonotype with many counts. The CDR3: CASSQSFPGELFF. CDR3 sequence (DNA): TGTGCCAGCAGCCAAAGCTTTCCCGGGGAGCTGTTTTTT. The chain has TRBV3-1 and TRBJ2-2; D unresolved. CDR3 length: 13 amino acids. V dropped 2 bases and J dropped 6 bases, with 7 bases sitting between them. The germline gives CDR1 LGHDT, CDR2 YNNKEL (reference sequence).

This clonotype was observed at least ten times. V gene TRBV29-1 combines with J gene TRBJ1-1; D is ambiguous. Between the trimmed V and J ends, which lost 6 bases and 0 bases, there was a span of 5 bases. The CDR3 contains 11 residues. Looked up from germline, CDR1 is SQVTM and CDR2 is ANQGSEA. CDR3: CSVQMNTEAFF. The CDR3 region has the DNA TGCAGCGTCCAGATGAACACTGAAGCTTTCTTT.

This clonotype was seen more than once but under ten times. The J gene is TRBJ2-7, the V gene TRBV27; 7 bases fit TRBD1. This CDR3 spans 15 amino acids. V dropped 5 bases and J dropped 4; count of bases not matched to a gene: 11. Germline V CDR1 and CDR2: MNHEY, SMNVEV (reference sequence). The CDR3 DNA follows: TGTGCCAGCAGTACCGGACAGGAGGTGGGTTACGAGCAGTACTTC. Translation: CASSTGQEVGYEQYF.

This clonotype was seen repeatedly, ten times or more. The J gene is TRBJ2-3, the V gene TRBV7-2, with 9 bases fitting TRBD2. Germline V CDR1 and CDR2: SGHTA, FQGNSA. The CDR3 runs 15 residues. J lost 1 base, V lost 1 base, and 0 bases had no gene match. The CDR3 loop reads CASSLGGGGTDTQYF. The CDR3 DNA follows: TGTGCCAGCAGCTTAGGCGGGGGGGGCACAGATACGCAGTATTTT.

Many counts were recorded for this clonotype. CDR3 coding DNA: TGTGCCACCAGCAGAGGCGGGGGGCGAGTCACTGAAGCTTTCTTT. This translates into CATSRGGGRVTEAFF. The V call is TRBV15, the J call TRBJ1-1; D might be TRBD1 (6 bases). The CDR3 loop spans 15 amino acids. V lost 1 base and J 4 bases, leaving 13 bases between the germline ends. CDR1 and CDR2 from the germline V gene are LNHNV and YYDKDF (reference sequence). Combining the CDR3 with reference TRBV15 and TRBJ1-1 gives the whole variable domain DAMVIQNPRYQVTQFGKPVTLSCSQTLNHNVMYWYQQKSSQAPKLLFHYYDKDFNNEADTPDNFQSRRPNTSFCFLDIRSPGLGDTAMYLCATSRGGGRVTEAFFGQGTRLTVV.

This clonotype has more than one count but fewer than ten. V and J are TRBV12-3 or TRBV12-4 and TRBJ1-1; D ambiguous. This CDR3 comprises 14 residues. V lost 3 bases, J lost 1 base, and 9 bases lay in between. The chain's CDR3 is CASSFLGKNTEAFF. In nucleotides, the CDR3 is TGTGCCAGCAGTTTTTTGGGAAAGAACACTGAAGCTTTCTTT.

Regarding this clonotype: A much larger clone differs from this one at a single base, so this may be a read error. The rearrangement links TRBV6-1 to TRBJ2-6; 7 positions agree with TRBD1. Germline values: CDR1 MNHNS, CDR2 SASEGT. This CDR3 has 15 residues. V shed 4 bases and J 0 bases; nucleotides not matched to a gene: 0. The DNA of the CDR3 is TGTGCCAGCAGTGGACAGGGCTCTGGGGCCAACGTCCTGACTTTC. Its protein product is CASSGQGSGANVLTF.

This clonotype was counted between two and nine times. V usage is TRBV11-3 and J usage is TRBJ2-5, with TRBD1 identical over 7 bases. The CDR3 is 15 residues long. With V trimmed by 1 base and J by 2 bases, 4 bases remained unmatched. The germline V gene encodes CDR1 SGHNT and CDR2 YENEEA. This CDR3 reads CASSLGPTGQETQYF. The CDR3 bases are TGTGCCAGCAGCTTAGGCCCGACAGGGCAAGAGACCCAGTACTTC. The variable domain in full, with the rest retrieved from reference TRBV11-3 and TRBJ2-5, is EAGVVQSPRYKIIEKKQPVAFWCNPISGHNTLYWYLQNLGQGPELLIRYENEEAVDDSQLPKDRFSAERLKGVDSTLKIQPAELGDSAVYLCASSLGPTGQETQYFGPGTRLLVL.

This clonotype came up many times. The chain joins TRBV3-1 to TRBJ2-1, with 8 bases fitting TRBD2. The CDR3 sequence is 17 residues long. V shed 1 base and J 9 bases; nucleotides not matched to a gene: 14. Per germline, CDR1 LGHDT and CDR2 YNNKEL (reference sequence). The CDR3, as DNA: TGTGCCAGCAGCCAAGTCGTTCGAGCGGGGGCCGAGGGTGAGCAGTTCTTC. Amino acids: CASSQVVRAGAEGEQFF.

This clonotype was counted ten times or more. The chain links TRBV6-6 to TRBJ1-5, with D possibly matching TRBD1 (6 bases). Trimming removed 7 bases from V and 10 bases from J, with 23 bases in between. This CDR3 spans 15 amino acids. The germline gives CDR1 MNHNY, CDR2 SVGAGI (reference sequence). CDR3 region: CASNPGQGTIKPQHF. Written as DNA, the CDR3 is TGTGCCAGCAATCCTGGGCAGGGGACAATCAAACCCCAGCATTTT.

This clonotype was observed a handful of times. V and J are TRBV5-3 and TRBJ2-1; TRBD1 agrees at 7 bases. TRBV5-3 qualifies as an ORF whose function is uncertain. CDR3 size: 15 residues. V trimming: 4 bases; J trimming: 4 bases; junction bases outside the gene matches: 8. For the CDR3, the DNA is TGTGCCAGAAGCCCGGAGGACAGGCTATACAATGAGCAGTTCTTC. It specifies CARSPEDRLYNEQFF.